The clone carrying this TCR beta chain was counted many times. Recently diagnosed hyperthyroidism of less than 2 months' duration affected patients aged 18 to 65. Diagnosis rested on symptoms, serum thyroxine and TRAb, thyroid ultrasound, and orbital computed tomography. The germline CDR1 and CDR2 sequences are MDHEN and SYDVKM. V was clipped by 5 bases and J by 7 bases; unmatched bases: 8. This CDR3 has 16 residues. This specimen comes from a study of T cells in Graves' hyperthyroidism and ophthalmopathy. TCR beta CDR3 regions were amplified from RNA transcripts. First-round RT-PCR with HTBI primers amplified the TCR CDR3 region. Each CDR3 protein gets one entry after TCRdb re-called the multiplex PCR reads with MiXCR. In the table there are over 500,000 distinct CDR3 sequences, roughly 15% of which are singletons.

This receptor was taken from a middle-aged woman with Graves' hyperthyroidism. This sequence joins TRBV28 and TRBJ1-4; 12 bases match TRBD1. Sequencing was carried out using blood. The CDR3 DNA sequence: TGTGCCAGCAGTAGACAGCCGGGACAGGGGGCTGAAAAACTGTTTTTT. This gives the protein CASSRQPGQGAEKLFF.